The sequence of this T cell receptor beta chain was determined in a study of T cells in Graves' hyperthyroidism and ophthalmopathy. The CDR3 extends over 14 amino acids. CDR1 and CDR2 (germline): LGHDT, YNNKEL (reference sequence). Between the trimmed V and J ends, which lost 2 bases and 0 bases, there was a span of 8 bases. Study-wide findings and caveats: Blood held most thyroid clonotypes expanded above 0.001 frequency.

This clonotype was counted ten times or more. Its specificity is unknown. Reasons for excluding patients were uncontrolled infection, other autoimmune disease, pregnancy or lactation. Diagnosis relied on clinical symptoms, serum thyroxine and TRAb, thyroid ultrasound and orbital computed tomography. It was RNA transcripts that yielded the amplified TCR beta CDR3 regions. When the TCR CDR3 underwent first-round RT-PCR, the HTBI primer set was used. One entry per CDR3 protein results from TCRdb running MiXCR on the multiplex PCR reads. The repertoire holds some 620,000 distinct CDR3 sequences, around 15% seen once, with around 4% in the top ten.

This chain links TRBV3-1 with TRBJ2-7; maybe TRBD2 (5 bases). This receptor was obtained from a woman aged 25 to 45 with Graves' hyperthyroidism. Specimen: blood. The CDR3 loop is CASSQRGISYEQYF. The CDR3 nucleotides read TGTGCCAGCAGCCAACGAGGGATCTCCTACGAGCAGTACTTC.